What follows are 8 T cell receptor beta chains derived from one specimen sequenced in a study of Graves' ophthalmopathy and Graves' hyperthyroidism. Using RNA transcripts, the TCR beta CDR3 regions were amplified. Second-round multiplex PCR came after first-round RT-PCR with HTBI primers. TCRdb recomputed calls from the multiplex PCR reads with MiXCR, one row per CDR3 protein. The table records hundreds of thousands of distinct CDR3 sequences, just over 40% of them present only once. Sequenced: peripheral blood. The receptors derive from an adult man with Graves' ophthalmopathy.

Comment on this clonotype: An end of the junction differs from the germline gene, which may be a read error. The genes are TRBV24-1 and TRBJ1-2; perhaps TRBD1 as D (5 bases). The CDR3 runs to 13 residues. CDR1 and CDR2 from the germline V gene are KGHDR and SFDVKD. CDR3 DNA: TGTGCCATCAGTCAGACGGACACCTACGGCTACACCTTC. Protein product: CAISQTDTYGYTF.

Only a few counts were recorded for this clonotype. The gene calls are TRBV6-6 and TRBJ2-7; 8 nucleotides match TRBD1. Germline V gene lookup returns CDR1 MNHNY and CDR2 SVGAGI (reference sequence). After removal of 5 bases from V and 2 bases from J, the junction contained 5 bases not matched to a gene. This CDR3 contains 14 residues. Written as DNA, the CDR3 is TGTGCCAGCAGTGCCAGGGGGCAAACCTACGAGCAGTACTTC. Encoded protein: CASSARGQTYEQYF.

This clonotype was found many times. The CDR3 here is CSAASSSETQYF. In DNA form, the CDR3 reads TGCAGTGCCGCCTCGTCAAGCGAGACCCAGTACTTC. The rearrangement joins TRBV20-1 to TRBJ2-5; D unresolved. V lost 6 bases to trimming and J lost 5 bases, with 13 bases between them. This CDR3 spans 12 amino acids. Germline V gene lookup returns CDR1 DFQATT and CDR2 SNEGSKA (reference sequence).

This chain connects TRBV4-2 to TRBJ2-7; maybe TRBD2 (7 bases). Germline loops: CDR1 LGHNA, CDR2 YNFKEQ. The CDR3 sequence is 15 residues long. V lost 1 base, J lost 4 bases, and 14 bases lay in between. This CDR3 is CASSQVGGGGYEQYF. CDR3 DNA: TGTGCCAGCAGCCAAGTGGGCGGGGGCGGGTACGAGCAGTACTTC.

This clonotype was recorded only once. The CDR3: CASSARDSGNTGELFF. The CDR3 DNA reads as TGTGCCAGCAGTGCTAGAGATAGTGGGAACACCGGGGAGCTGTTTTTT. The chain combines TRBV25-1 with TRBJ2-2; D is ambiguous. Trimming left V 4 bases short and J 1 base short, with 13 bases between. The CDR3 spans 16 residues. CDR1 and CDR2 from the germline V gene are MGHDK and SYGVNS.

In the case of this clonotype: Being one base from a much bigger clone, this may be a read error. V gene TRBV7-2 combines with J gene TRBJ2-7, with D perhaps given as TRBD1 or TRBD2 (5 bases each). The germline gives CDR1 SGHTA, CDR2 FQGNSA. Trimming cost V 3 bases and J 0 bases, with 15 bases left between them. CDR3 size: 16 residues. The CDR3 loop is CASSFPGTGPSYEQYF. The CDR3, as DNA: TGTGCCAGCAGCTTTCCCGGGACGGGGCCCTCCTACGAGCAGTACTTC.

This clonotype has a handful of counts. The CDR3, as DNA: TGCGCCAGCAGTCCTCCAAATCCTAACTATGGCTACACCTTC. Protein sequence: CASSPPNPNYGYTF. The chain has TRBV5-1 and TRBJ1-2; D is ambiguous. Germline loops: CDR1 SGHRS, CDR2 YFSETQ. Between the trimmed V and J ends, which lost 5 bases and 0 bases, there was a span of 11 bases. The CDR3 extends over 14 amino acids.

The gene calls are TRBV5-1 and TRBJ2-2, with D possibly being TRBD1 (6 bases). This CDR3 comprises 16 residues. CDR1 is SGHRS, CDR2 YFSETQ, per germline. Trimming took 4 bases from V and 0 from J, leaving 13 bases between them. The CDR3 nucleotides are TGCGCCAGCAGCGTTACAGGGAATCCGAACACCGGGGAGCTGTTTTTT. Translation gives CASSVTGNPNTGELFF.